A single sample gave rise to the 16 T cell receptor beta chains below, sequenced in a study of cytomegalovirus exposure and HLA in healthy donors. Use of 60 Vbeta and 13 Jbeta primers characterized the PCR. Method: immunoSEQ multiplex PCR; TCRdb's copy keeps in-frame clones and lacks some. The table shows some 110,000 clones, with over 75% occurring only once. Sequencing used PBMCs. Receptor source: a man aged 30-40 years in good health and CMV-seronegative.

The CDR3 protein is CASSQGRQAPLYGYTF. The CDR3 nucleotides are TGCGCCAGCAGCCAGGGGCGACAGGCTCCCCTCTATGGCTACACCTTC. The V call is TRBV5-1, the J call TRBJ1-2; D possibly corresponds to TRBD1 (6 bases). Germline V CDR1 and CDR2: SGHRS, YFSETQ. This CDR3 spans 16 amino acids. The V end was cut by 4 bases, the J end by 4 bases, with 20 bases between.

The gene calls are TRBV15 and TRBJ1-2; a weak D match, TRBD1 (5 bases). Germline CDR1 and CDR2: LNHNV and YYDKDF (reference sequence). Trimming cost V 3 bases and J 4 bases, with 15 bases left between them. This CDR3 contains 15 residues. The CDR3 region is CATSRTTDGGYGYTF. Here the CDR3 DNA reads TGTGCCACCAGCAGGACGACGGACGGGGGCTATGGCTACACCTTC.

J is TRBJ1-2 and V is TRBV4-1, with 10 positions matching TRBD1. The ends lost 1 base at V and 10 bases at J; junction bases unmatched: 6. The CDR3 has 14 residues. CDR1 MGHRA and CDR2 YSYEKL come from the germline V gene. The CDR3 spells CASSQGGQGPDYTF. CDR3 nucleotide sequence: TGCGCCAGCAGCCAAGGGGGACAGGGGCCTGACTACACCTTC.

This clone is a singleton in its sample. The J gene is TRBJ2-2, the V gene TRBV27; D gene unclear. The V gene lost 1 base and the J gene lost 0 bases, with 9 bases spanning the gap. This CDR3 has 16 residues. Germline V CDR1 and CDR2: MNHEY, SMNVEV (reference sequence). The CDR3 DNA follows: TGTGCCAGCAGTTTATGGGCAGACGCGAACACCGGGGAGCTGTTTTTT. Protein: CASSLWADANTGELFF.

The chain is built from TRBV6-5 and TRBJ1-4; possible D gene TRBD1, 6 bases. Trimming took off 0 bases at V and 11 bases at J, with 10 bases between the two ends. Germline CDR1 is MNHEY and CDR2 is SVGAGI. This CDR3 contains 13 residues. The CDR3 nucleotides are TGTGCCAGCAGTTACTCTGACAGGACTAAACTGTTTTTT. Its protein is CASSYSDRTKLFF.

In regard to this clone: The junction differs from germline at one of its ends, possibly a read error. The chain is built from TRBV7-9 and TRBJ1-2; D remains unclear. CDR1 SEHNR and CDR2 FQNEAQ come from the germline V gene (reference sequence). The CDR3 is made up of 13 amino acids. CDR3 protein: CSSSPREDYGYTF. The CDR3 DNA follows: TGTTCCAGCAGCCCACGGGAGGACTATGGCTACACCTTC. The full variable domain, with the rest looked up from reference TRBV7-9 and TRBJ1-2, is DTGVSQNPRHKITKRGQNVTFRCDPISEHNRLYWYRQTLGQGPEFLTYFQNEAQLEKSRLLSDRFSAERPKGSFSTLEIQRTEQGDSAMYLCSSSPREDYGYTFGSGTRLTVV.

The chain combines TRBV5-6 with TRBJ2-7; 7 bases match TRBD1. In germline, CDR1 is SGHDT, CDR2 YYEEEE. Losses at the gene ends were 0 bases for V and 2 bases for J; bases not matched to a gene: 2. The CDR3 extends over 14 amino acids. The CDR3 DNA reads as TGTGCCAGCAGCTTGGCCCAGGGGGCCTACGAGCAGTACTTC. Its translation: CASSLAQGAYEQYF.

The CDR3 spells CASSLSGRNEKLFF. CDR3 bases: TGCGCCAGCAGCTTGTCAGGGAGGAATGAAAAACTGTTTTTT. The rearrangement links TRBV5-1 to TRBJ1-4; D is possibly TRBD1 (5 bases). The CDR3 length is 14 residues. The germline gives CDR1 SGHRS, CDR2 YFSETQ. V lost 1 base and J lost 5, with 9 bases in between. The full variable domain, in which reference TRBV5-1 and TRBJ1-4 provide the parts outside the CDR3, is KAGVTQTPRYLIKTRGQQVTLSCSPISGHRSVSWYQQTPGQGLQFLFEYFSETQRNKGNFPGRFSGRQFSNSRSEMNVSTLELGDSALYLCASSLSGRNEKLFFGSGTQLSVL.

V and J are TRBV7-2 and TRBJ1-1; 9 bases align to TRBD1. V was clipped by 3 bases and J by 4 bases; unmatched bases: 6. The CDR3 is made up of 15 amino acids. Per the germline V gene, CDR1 is SGHTA and CDR2 is FQGNSA. CDR3 in DNA: TGTGCCAGCAGCTTCTATGGACAGGGGATCACTGAAGCTTTCTTT. Its protein product is CASSFYGQGITEAFF.

The chain joins TRBV6-5 to TRBJ1-1; D gene ambiguous. Germline V lookup: CDR1 MNHEY, CDR2 SVGAGI. With 2 bases removed from V and 2 bases from J, the gap between germline ends came to 9 bases. CDR3 length: 14 amino acids. This chain's CDR3 is CASSYGRRNTEAFF. The CDR3 nucleotides read TGTGCCAGCAGTTACGGTCGGAGAAACACTGAAGCTTTCTTT.

The table lists this clone with a count of one. The rearrangement uses TRBV2 and TRBJ1-4; 8 positions match TRBD1. The CDR3 loop spans 16 amino acids. Germline V CDR1 and CDR2: SNHLY, FYNNEI. Trimming cost V 7 bases and J 0 bases; bases outside gene matches: 7. The chain's CDR3 is CASTRQGAATNEKLFF. The CDR3 DNA reads TGTGCCAGCACGCGGCAGGGGGCAGCAACTAATGAAAAACTGTTTTTT.

The rearrangement joins TRBV28 to TRBJ1-1; TRBD1 matches 7 bases. V shed 5 bases and J 5 bases; nucleotides not matched to a gene: 8. The CDR3 totals 14 residues. The germline CDR1 and CDR2 sequences are MDHEN and SYDVKM. This chain's CDR3 is CASSPKTGWTEAFF. The CDR3 DNA reads as TGTGCCAGCAGTCCAAAGACAGGGTGGACTGAAGCTTTCTTT.

This sequence joins TRBV5-1 and TRBJ2-7, with TRBD2 matching 10 bases. V shed 0 bases, J shed 3 bases, and the junction held 9 bases outside the gene matches. The CDR3 spans 17 residues. Looked up from germline, CDR1 is SGHRS and CDR2 is YFSETQ. This chain's CDR3 is CASSLESGGASVYEQYF. The CDR3 DNA sequence: TGCGCCAGCAGCTTGGAGAGCGGGGGGGCGTCGGTCTACGAGCAGTACTTC.

The chain employs TRBV6-1 and TRBJ1-5, with D perhaps TRBD1 (6 bases). V gave up 2 bases and J gave up 3 bases, with 14 bases separating them. Germline V CDR1 and CDR2: MNHNS, SASEGT. The CDR3 consists of 16 residues. The CDR3 sequence: CASSETGTYDNQPQHF. The CDR3 nucleotides are TGTGCCAGCAGTGAAACAGGGACATACGACAATCAGCCCCAGCATTTT.

The chain uses TRBV19 and TRBJ2-2, with 13 bases fitting TRBD2. The CDR3 spans 17 residues. V lost 0 bases to trimming and J lost 6 bases; unmatched junction nucleotides: 4. CDR1 LNHDA and CDR2 SQIVND come from the germline V gene (reference sequence). CDR3 region: CASSIDPGLAGSGELFF. DNA for the CDR3: TGTGCCAGTAGTATAGATCCGGGACTAGCGGGGTCCGGGGAGCTGTTTTTT.

The CDR3 protein is CAMRQGTTETQYF. CDR3 nucleotides: TGTGCCATGCGACAGGGAACGACGGAGACCCAGTACTTC. The chain links TRBV5-4 to TRBJ2-5; 7 bases match TRBD1. Germline V CDR1 and CDR2: SGHNT, YYREEE (reference sequence). This CDR3 has 13 amino acids. The junction had 10 bases not matched to a gene; V was cut back by 9 bases and J by 5 bases.